This is a list of T cell receptor beta chains from one sample in a study of CD8+ T cells in alopecia areata. Assay: immunoSEQ multiplex PCR; the TCRdb copy retains only in-frame clones and omits some. The sample has 130,000 or so clones, more than 40% seen once. Specimen: CD8+ T cells sorted from blood, collected at week 0. Every receptor here comes from a human donor with alopecia areata. Both conserved end residues are part of each CDR3. The D gene is left open where the match is weak. Expanded clones are given a class, and other clones once, few, many or no size at all.

clone size: NA
CDR3 length: 16
J gene: TRBJ1-6
V gene: TRBV30
D gene: TRBD1
CDR3 protein: CAWSVLWGQENSPLHF
CDR3 DNA: TGTGCCTGGAGTGTACTGTGGGGACAGGAAAATTCACCCCTCCACTTT

clone size: NA
CDR3 length: 16
J gene: TRBJ2-2
V gene: TRBV7-2
D gene: TRBD2
CDR3 protein: CATPRRGRSNTGELFF
CDR3 DNA: TGTGCCACCCCGAGGCGGGGGAGATCGAACACCGGGGAGCTGTTTTTT

clone size: NA
CDR3 length: 14
J gene: TRBJ2-3
V gene: TRBV30
D gene: NA
CDR3 protein: CAWSSWAGTDTQYF
CDR3 DNA: TGTGCCTGGAGTAGCTGGGCGGGGACAGATACGCAGTATTTT

clone size: NA
CDR3 length: 13
J gene: TRBJ2-1
V gene: TRBV2
D gene: NA
CDR3 protein: CASSIFGGGEQFF
CDR3 DNA: TGTGCCAGCTCGATCTTTGGGGGAGGTGAGCAGTTCTTC

clone size: NA
CDR3 length: 12
J gene: TRBJ1-1
V gene: TRBV5-6
D gene: NA
CDR3 protein: CASSPGSLEAFF
CDR3 DNA: TGTGCCAGCAGTCCCGGGTCCTTGGAAGCTTTCTTT

clone size: NA
CDR3 length: 16
J gene: TRBJ1-5
V gene: TRBV13
D gene: NA
CDR3 protein: CASSLGLAGSNQPQHF
CDR3 DNA: TGTGCCAGCAGCTTAGGCCTCGCAGGTAGCAATCAGCCCCAGCATTTT

clone size: NA
CDR3 length: 14
J gene: TRBJ1-5
V gene: TRBV6-5
D gene: NA
CDR3 protein: CASSFREGNQPQHF
CDR3 DNA: TGTGCCAGCAGTTTCAGGGAAGGCAATCAGCCCCAGCATTTT

clone size: NA
CDR3 length: 15
J gene: TRBJ2-3
V gene: TRBV27
D gene: NA
CDR3 protein: CASSLIGISADTQYF
CDR3 DNA: TGTGCCAGCAGTTTAATAGGGATAAGCGCAGATACGCAGTATTTT

clone size: NA
CDR3 length: 17
J gene: TRBJ2-3
V gene: TRBV2
D gene: TRBD1
CDR3 protein: CASSTDRAPLSTDTQYF
CDR3 DNA: TGTGCCAGCAGCACGGACAGGGCACCTCTTAGCACAGATACGCAGTATTTT

clone size: many
CDR3 length: 15
J gene: TRBJ1-1
V gene: TRBV7-9
D gene: TRBD1
CDR3 protein: CASSPSGTAYTEAFF
CDR3 DNA: TGTGCCAGCAGCCCCTCCGGGACAGCCTACACTGAAGCTTTCTTT

clone size: few
CDR3 length: 14
J gene: TRBJ1-5
V gene: TRBV6-5
D gene: NA
CDR3 protein: CASRTGGSNQPQHF
CDR3 DNA: TGTGCCAGCAGGACGGGAGGTAGCAATCAGCCCCAGCATTTT

clone size: once
CDR3 length: 15
J gene: TRBJ1-1
V gene: TRBV30
D gene: NA
CDR3 protein: CAWRATGIGRTEAFF
CDR3 DNA: TGTGCCTGGAGAGCTACAGGGATTGGGAGAACTGAAGCTTTCTTT

clone size: NA
CDR3 length: 16
J gene: TRBJ1-2
V gene: TRBV4-3
D gene: NA
CDR3 protein: CASSQVYQGGDYGYTF
CDR3 DNA: TGCGCCAGCAGCCAAGTCTACCAGGGTGGGGACTATGGCTACACCTTC

clone size: NA
CDR3 length: 12
J gene: TRBJ2-7
V gene: TRBV11-2
D gene: NA
CDR3 protein: CASSFSPYEQYF
CDR3 DNA: TGTGCCAGCAGCTTCTCACCCTACGAGCAGTACTTC

clone size: once
CDR3 length: 14
J gene: TRBJ1-2
V gene: TRBV7-9
D gene: TRBD1
CDR3 protein: CASSPDRGYYGYTF
CDR3 DNA: TGTGCCAGCAGCCCCGACAGGGGATACTATGGCTACACCTTC

clone size: NA
CDR3 length: 12
J gene: TRBJ2-5
V gene: TRBV29-1
D gene: NA
CDR3 protein: CSVFDSQETQYF
CDR3 DNA: TGCAGCGTTTTTGACAGTCAAGAGACCCAGTACTTC

clone size: NA
CDR3 length: 14
J gene: TRBJ2-5
V gene: TRBV7-3
D gene: NA
CDR3 protein: CASSPSGGQETQYF
CDR3 DNA: TGTGCCAGCAGCCCCTCAGGGGGGCAGGAGACCCAGTACTTC

clone size: NA
CDR3 length: 15
J gene: TRBJ1-5
V gene: TRBV7-9
D gene: TRBD1
CDR3 protein: CASSNTQGAGQPQHF
CDR3 DNA: TGTGCCAGCAGCAATACTCAGGGGGCAGGTCAGCCCCAGCATTTT

clone size: NA
CDR3 length: 15
J gene: TRBJ2-2
V gene: TRBV4-2
D gene: NA
CDR3 protein: CASSQEGPGTGELFF
CDR3 DNA: TGTGCCAGCAGCCAAGAGGGGCCAGGCACCGGGGAGCTGTTTTTT

clone size: few
CDR3 length: 12
J gene: TRBJ2-1
V gene: TRBV29-1
D gene: NA
CDR3 protein: CSVEVNYNEQFF
CDR3 DNA: TGCAGCGTTGAGGTGAATTACAATGAGCAGTTCTTC

clone size: NA
CDR3 length: 16
J gene: TRBJ2-7
V gene: TRBV4-1
D gene: TRBD1
CDR3 protein: CASSQGPGQGTYEQYF
CDR3 DNA: TGCGCCAGCAGCCAAGGGCCCGGACAGGGGACCTACGAGCAGTACTTC

clone size: NA
CDR3 length: 14
J gene: TRBJ1-1
V gene: TRBV6-5
D gene: TRBD1
CDR3 protein: CASTSGQGATEAFF
CDR3 DNA: TGTGCCAGCACCTCCGGACAGGGGGCAACTGAAGCTTTCTTT

clone size: once
CDR3 length: 13
J gene: TRBJ2-7
V gene: TRBV4-2
D gene: NA
CDR3 protein: CASSDGGPYEQYF
CDR3 DNA: TGTGCCAGCAGCGACGGGGGCCCCTACGAGCAGTACTTC

clone size: few
CDR3 length: 14
J gene: TRBJ2-3
V gene: TRBV29-1
D gene: TRBD2
CDR3 protein: CSTGLDVGTDTQYF
CDR3 DNA: TGCAGCACAGGACTAGATGTGGGCACAGATACGCAGTATTTT

clone size: NA
CDR3 length: 13
J gene: TRBJ1-2
V gene: TRBV6-6
D gene: NA
CDR3 protein: CASTEEPSYGYTF
CDR3 DNA: TGTGCCAGCACAGAGGAGCCAAGCTATGGCTACACCTTC

clone size: NA
CDR3 length: 9
J gene: TRBJ2-7
V gene: TRBV27
D gene: NA
CDR3 protein: CASGYEQYF
CDR3 DNA: TGTGCCAGCGGGTACGAGCAGTACTTC

clone size: few
CDR3 length: 12
J gene: TRBJ1-2
V gene: TRBV9
D gene: NA
CDR3 protein: CASGSDGYGYTF
CDR3 DNA: TGTGCCAGCGGGTCGGACGGCTATGGCTACACCTTC

clone size: few
CDR3 length: 13
J gene: TRBJ1-5
V gene: TRBV25-1
D gene: NA
CDR3 protein: CASSESWGQPQHF
CDR3 DNA: TGTGCCAGCAGTGAATCTTGGGGTCAGCCCCAGCATTTT

clone size: few
CDR3 length: 14
J gene: TRBJ1-6
V gene: TRBV5-1
D gene: TRBD1
CDR3 protein: CASSWGQGNSPLHF
CDR3 DNA: TGCGCCAGCAGCTGGGGACAGGGTAATTCACCCCTCCACTTT

clone size: once
CDR3 length: 13
J gene: TRBJ2-5
V gene: TRBV30
D gene: NA
CDR3 protein: CAWMNKREETQYF
CDR3 DNA: TGTGCCTGGATGAACAAGAGGGAAGAGACCCAGTACTTC

clone size: NA
CDR3 length: 14
J gene: TRBJ2-5
V gene: TRBV30
D gene: NA
CDR3 protein: CAWSVPGGRETQYF
CDR3 DNA: TGTGCCTGGAGTGTGCCCGGTGGCCGAGAGACCCAGTACTTC

clone size: NA
CDR3 length: 14
J gene: TRBJ2-5
V gene: TRBV11-3
D gene: TRBD1
CDR3 protein: CASSGPRGLETQYF
CDR3 DNA: TGTGCCAGCAGCGGTCCCAGGGGGCTTGAGACCCAGTACTTC

clone size: NA
CDR3 length: 15
J gene: TRBJ2-7
V gene: TRBV6-4
D gene: TRBD2
CDR3 protein: CASSFSGGSSYEQYF
CDR3 DNA: TGTGCCAGCAGCTTTAGCGGGGGATCGTCCTACGAGCAGTACTTC

clone size: NA
CDR3 length: 13
J gene: TRBJ2-5
V gene: TRBV25-1
D gene: NA
CDR3 protein: CASSEYGTVGRHF
CDR3 DNA: TGTGCCAGCAGTGAATATGGGACTGTCGGTCGTCACTTC

clone size: NA
CDR3 length: 16
J gene: TRBJ1-6
V gene: TRBV13
D gene: TRBD1
CDR3 protein: CASSSLPRGSNSPLHF
CDR3 DNA: TGTGCCAGCAGCTCTCTACCCAGGGGGAGTAATTCACCCCTCCACTTT

clone size: NA
CDR3 length: 14
J gene: TRBJ1-1
V gene: TRBV7-8
D gene: NA
CDR3 protein: CASSLDDPNTEAFF
CDR3 DNA: TGTGCCAGCAGCTTAGACGACCCCAACACTGAAGCTTTCTTT

clone size: NA
CDR3 length: 11
J gene: TRBJ2-1
V gene: TRBV29-1
D gene: NA
CDR3 protein: CSVEGYNEQFF
CDR3 DNA: TGCAGCGTTGAGGGATACAATGAGCAGTTCTTC

clone size: few
CDR3 length: 16
J gene: TRBJ2-1
V gene: TRBV5-1
D gene: NA
CDR3 protein: CASSLARGPSYNEQFF
CDR3 DNA: TGCGCCAGCAGCTTGGCGCGGGGGCCGTCCTACAATGAGCAGTTCTTC

clone size: NA
CDR3 length: 13
J gene: TRBJ1-5
V gene: TRBV6-5
D gene: TRBD1
CDR3 protein: CASSTGGNQPQHF
CDR3 DNA: TGTGCCAGCAGTACAGGGGGTAATCAGCCCCAGCATTTT

clone size: NA
CDR3 length: 15
J gene: TRBJ2-7
V gene: TRBV5-1
D gene: NA
CDR3 protein: CASSLGMGLIYEQYF
CDR3 DNA: TGCGCCAGCAGCTTGGGAATGGGTCTCATTTACGAGCAGTACTTC

clone size: few
CDR3 length: 15
J gene: TRBJ2-7
V gene: TRBV27
D gene: NA
CDR3 protein: CASTDGGPESYEQYF
CDR3 DNA: TGTGCCAGCACAGATGGTGGGCCTGAATCCTACGAGCAGTACTTC

clone size: NA
CDR3 length: 14
J gene: TRBJ2-7
V gene: TRBV5-1
D gene: NA
CDR3 protein: CASSFTGPTYEQYF
CDR3 DNA: TGCGCCAGCAGCTTTACCGGTCCTACCTACGAGCAGTACTTC

clone size: NA
CDR3 length: 14
J gene: TRBJ1-1
V gene: TRBV5-1
D gene: TRBD1
CDR3 protein: CASSLRTGGRWAFF
CDR3 DNA: TGCGCCAGCAGCTTACGGACAGGGGGCCGCTGGGCTTTCTTT